The clone carrying this TCR beta chain was detected only a few times. The antigen remains undetermined. Trimming took 7 bases from V and 5 from J; bases not matched to a gene: 7. The CDR3 has 12 amino acids. Germline assignment: CDR1 SQVTM and CDR2 ANQGSEA. cDNA synthesis used the whole RNA isolate, giving expressed TCRB sequences. The read count averaged about 3.3 million across naive, central memory and regulatory T cell samples. Only in-frame clones appear in the TCRdb table, and some are missing; sequencing was by immunoSEQ multiplex PCR. The sample consists of 300,000 to 450,000 clones, roughly 12% of them appearing once. The sample comes from a study of beta chain features in type 1 diabetes. Study-wide results and caveats: Type 1 diabetes patients had TCRB CDR3s that were shorter (moderately but significantly so) in all four CD4+ subsets. Healthy donors had naive, central memory and Treg TCRB repertoires that appeared less similar than those seen among patients.

Blood was drawn once from each donor into heparinised tubes. The draws averaged about 0.12 L. The sequenced sample was naive CD4+ T cells from blood. The source is a woman aged 18 to 35 with type 1 diabetes. This chain joins TRBV29-1 and TRBJ2-5; 7 bases match TRBD2. The CDR3 loop reads CSARGMSETQYF. The CDR3 DNA sequence: TGCAGCGCGCGGGGGATGTCGGAGACCCAGTACTTC.